The TCR beta chain under discussion was sequenced for a study of cytomegalovirus exposure and HLA in healthy donors. Study-wide findings and caveats: CMV serostatus was the only immune exposure information that was available. Reports indicated that the classifier achieved high specificity and sensitivity in diagnosing cytomegalovirus status.

Comments on this clone: Its antigen is not identified.

60 Vbeta and 13 Jbeta primers were used in PCR. The assay was immunoSEQ multiplex PCR, and TCRdb's table has in-frame clones only and misses some. The table has about 170,000 clones, approximately 84% seen once; the top ten hold about 0.39%. J lost 3 bases, V lost 8 bases, and 9 bases had no gene match. Germline CDR1 reads GTSNPN; CDR2 reads SVGIG (reference sequence). This CDR3 is built from 14 residues. The chain recombines TRBV30 with TRBJ2-7, with TRBD2 matching 11 bases. This TCR was sampled from a boy between 2 and 10 years old in good health and CMV-seronegative. Sequenced material: PBMCs. The CDR3 here is CARFSGRALYEQYF. The CDR3 DNA follows: TGTGCCAGATTTAGCGGGAGGGCCCTCTACGAGCAGTACTTC.